These T cell receptor beta chains were read from a single sample in a study of siplizumab effects on memory and regulatory T cells. Clones were sequenced by immunoSEQ multiplex PCR, and TCRdb holds only the in-frame ones, with some missing. The sample consists of more than 70,000 clones, 85% to 95% of them appearing once. Sequences were obtained from CD8+ T cells sorted from blood. Receptors were obtained from a human donor in good health. Both conserved end residues are part of each CDR3. The D gene is left open where the match is weak. For some rows the clone size is stated as once, few or many, or as a class when expanded; others skip it.

len | j_gene | abundance | v_gene | d_gene | CDR3nt | CDR3aa
14 | TRBJ1-5 | . | TRBV27 | TRBD1 | TGTGCCAGCAGTCCAGACAGGGGGAATCAGCCCCAGCATTTT | CASSPDRGNQPQHF
14 | TRBJ1-5 | . | TRBV6-6 | . | TGTGCCAGCACCTCTGGGGCGGTTAATCAGCCCCAGCATTTT | CASTSGAVNQPQHF
16 | TRBJ2-1 | . | TRBV27 | TRBD2 | TGTGCCAGCAGTCCCCTGCTAGCGGGAGGCCCCTCAGAGCTGGTCTTC | CASSPLLAGGPSELVF
16 | TRBJ2-5 | . | TRBV4-2 | . | TGTGCCAGCAGCCAAGGGTATGGGGGAGAAGAGGAGACCCAGTACTTC | CASSQGYGGEEETQYF
15 | TRBJ2-7 | . | TRBV19 | . | TGTGCCAGTAGTATCATGGGAGGTTCGGCCTACGAGCAGTACTTC | CASSIMGGSAYEQYF
14 | TRBJ2-3 | . | TRBV19 | . | TGTGCCAGTGGGCCTAGTAATTTCCCAGATACGCAGTATTTT | CASGPSNFPDTQYF
11 | TRBJ2-7 | . | TRBV7-2 | . | TGTGCCAGCAGCTTTACCTCCGAGCAGTACTTC | CASSFTSEQYF
15 | TRBJ2-1 | . | TRBV7-8 | TRBD2 | TGTGCCAGCAGCTTACTAGCGGGCGCGTACAATGAGCAGTTCTTC | CASSLLAGAYNEQFF
14 | TRBJ2-7 | . | TRBV19 | . | TGTGCCAGTAGTATTGCCCGAGGGGGGATCGAGCAGTACTTC | CASSIARGGIEQYF
14 | TRBJ2-7 | . | TRBV5-1 | . | TGCGCCAGCAGCTTGGTAGGGGAGACCTACGAGCAGTACTTC | CASSLVGETYEQYF
15 | TRBJ2-3 | . | TRBV6-5 | TRBD2 | TGTGCCAGCAGTATCCTAGCGGGGCCCACAGATACGCAGTATTTT | CASSILAGPTDTQYF
17 | TRBJ2-6 | . | TRBV10-1 | TRBD1 | TGCGCCAGCCAGGACAGGCGTAAGACTTCTGGGGCCAACGTCCTGACTTTC | CASQDRRKTSGANVLTF
16 | TRBJ2-2 | . | TRBV19 | TRBD2 | TGTGCCAGTAGTATGGCTCCAGCGGGAAGGACCGGGGAGCTGTTTTTT | CASSMAPAGRTGELFF
14 | TRBJ1-1 | . | TRBV2 | TRBD1 | TGTGCCAGCCCTGGGACAGGGCCGAACACTGAAGCTTTCTTT | CASPGTGPNTEAFF
15 | TRBJ1-2 | . | TRBV5-5 | TRBD1 | TGTGCCAGCGGGATCCCGGGACAGGGCTTGGATGGCTACACCTTC | CASGIPGQGLDGYTF
14 | TRBJ2-7 | . | TRBV7-9 | TRBD1 | TGTGCCAGCAGCTTAGGGGACAGCTCCTACGAGCAGTACTTC | CASSLGDSSYEQYF
16 | TRBJ2-5 | . | TRBV19 | . | TGTGCCAGTAGTACCAGGACTGGGCCTCCCCAAGAGACCCAGTACTTC | CASSTRTGPPQETQYF
14 | TRBJ2-2 | . | TRBV29-1 | . | TGCAGCGCCCGGGGCGGTACGAACACCGGGGAGCTGTTTTTT | CSARGGTNTGELFF
17 | TRBJ1-2 | . | TRBV27 | . | TGTGCCAGCAGCAAACCCCTGGATATTTACAACCTGGGGGGCTACACCTTC | CASSKPLDIYNLGGYTF
21 | TRBJ2-3 | . | TRBV19 | TRBD2 | TGTGCCAGTAGTACCGCTAGCGGGAGGGCCACGGGATCTTATGGCACAGATACGCAGTATTTT | CASSTASGRATGSYGTDTQYF
14 | TRBJ1-1 | once | TRBV29-1 | . | TGCAGCGTTGAAGATTGGCAAGAGAGCGCTGAAGCTTTCTTT | CSVEDWQESAEAFF
15 | TRBJ1-1 | . | TRBV28 | . | TGTGCCAGCAGTCTCGGGGGGCATCGATCCACTGAAGCTTTCTTT | CASSLGGHRSTEAFF
13 | TRBJ2-3 | . | TRBV5-6 | . | TGTGCCAGCAGCTTGAGCAGCGCAGATACGCAGTATTTT | CASSLSSADTQYF
14 | TRBJ2-1 | . | TRBV25-1 | TRBD1 | TGTGCCAGCAGTCAATCGGGACAGAGCGATGAGCAGTTCTTC | CASSQSGQSDEQFF
15 | TRBJ2-2 | . | TRBV7-3 | . | TGTACCAGCAGCTCAACCGGGTCGAACACCGGGGAGCTGTTTTTT | CTSSSTGSNTGELFF